The entry that follows covers one TCR beta chain sequence. Other DNA sequences from this sample encode an identical CDR3 as well. Donation came from healthy HIV-negative adults that had no recent acute infections or vaccinations. In germline, CDR1 is SGHRS, CDR2 YFSETQ. The CDR3 has 13 residues. Trimming stripped 1 base from V and 5 bases from J, with 9 bases between. These data are taken from a study of shared clonotypes between healthy human individuals. Assay used: immunoSEQ multiplex PCR; TCRdb lists only in-frame clones, some missing. Of fewer than 2.5 million clones listed, roughly 93% are singletons.

The genes are TRBV5-1 and TRBJ1-2; D is undetermined. The receptor was isolated from a man younger than 35 in good health. Some clones in this sample may be carry-over from other donors' samples. The sequenced sample was naive CD4+ T cells from PBMCs. The subset was: CD45RA+ positively selected. The CDR3: CASSLSDGYGYTF. The CDR3 DNA reads as TGCGCCAGCAGCTTGTCGGACGGATATGGCTACACCTTC.